These 14 T cell receptor beta chains share one sample of origin, sequenced in a study of T-cell reconstitution after alpha-beta-depleted transplantation in children. Unique molecular identifiers were incorporated during preparation of the TCRbeta library. TCRdb re-called the PCR reads with MiXCR, one entry per CDR3 protein. Among some 590,000 distinct CDR3 sequences listed, 10% were seen once. The sequences come from PBMCs from the stem cell graft donor, collected from the stem cell graft. The receptors come from a human donor who donated a stem cell graft to a child with acute myeloid leukemia.

This clonotype occurred a few times. J is TRBJ2-5 and V is TRBV20-1; 9 bases agree with TRBD2. The CDR3 consists of 16 residues. CDR1 and CDR2 from the germline V gene are DFQATT and SNEGSKA (reference sequence). J was trimmed by 4 bases and V by 3 bases; bases with no gene match: 12. Written as DNA, the CDR3 is TGCAGTGCTAGTAGGGGAAGCTTACTAGCGGGAGAGACCCAGTACTTC. Translating it yields CSASRGSLLAGETQYF.

This clonotype occurred a few times. This chain uses TRBV3-1 with TRBJ2-3; D might be TRBD2 (6 bases). The germline V and J ends were trimmed by 1 base and 0 bases, with 11 bases remaining between them. Germline V gives CDR1 LGHDT, CDR2 YNNKEL (reference sequence). This CDR3 region has 16 residues. CDR3 in DNA: TGTGCCAGCAGCCAAGTCAGTGCGGGAAGCACAGATACGCAGTATTTT. Encoded protein: CASSQVSAGSTDTQYF.

In this sample, this clonotype turned up a few times. The chain employs TRBV20-1 and TRBJ2-5; TRBD1 or TRBD2 may be the D gene (6 bases each). Trimming removed 4 bases at V and 5 bases at J, with 17 bases between. The V gene's germline CDR1 is DFQATT and CDR2 SNEGSKA (reference sequence). The CDR3 covers 14 residues. CDR3: CSATQQGGRETQYF. CDR3 sequence (DNA): TGCAGTGCTACCCAACAGGGAGGCAGGGAGACCCAGTACTTC.

The rearrangement links TRBV20-1 to TRBJ2-7, with 14 bases fitting TRBD2. The CDR3 length is 17 residues. Germline-derived CDR1 and CDR2 are DFQATT and SNEGSKA (reference sequence). Unmatched junction bases numbered 8, after V lost 3 bases and J lost 1 base. The CDR3 is CSASASGTSGSSYEQYF. In DNA form, the CDR3 reads TGCAGTGCTAGTGCCTCCGGGACTAGCGGGAGTTCCTACGAGCAGTACTTC.

The J gene is TRBJ2-1, the V gene TRBV20-1; possible D gene TRBD2, 5 bases. Trimming took off 3 bases at V and 6 bases at J, with 15 bases between the two ends. CDR3 length equals 14 residues. Germline V CDR1 and CDR2: DFQATT, SNEGSKA (reference sequence). DNA of the CDR3: TGCAGTGCTAGGGTCGCGGCGAGGGTCAATGAGCAGTTCTTC. It is translated as CSARVAARVNEQFF.

This sequence joins TRBV5-1 and TRBJ2-1, with TRBD2 matching over 11 bases. With 4 bases clipped from V and 9 bases from J, the junction kept 9 bases outside the gene matches. From germline, CDR1 is SGHRS and CDR2 YFSETQ. CDR3 length: 15 amino acids. This CDR3 is CASSQGLAGGVEQFF. The CDR3 DNA is TGCGCCAGCAGCCAAGGGCTAGCGGGAGGTGTTGAGCAGTTCTTC.

This clonotype was counted ten times or more. The rearrangement uses TRBV30 and TRBJ2-1; possibly TRBD1 or TRBD2 for D (5 bases each). CDR1 is GTSNPN and CDR2 is SVGIG in the germline V gene (reference sequence). This CDR3 has 10 amino acids. The CDR3 spells CAGTVIEQFF. In DNA, the CDR3 is TGTGCAGGGACGGTTATAGAGCAGTTCTTC.

This clonotype was observed a handful of times. The chain couples TRBV5-1 to TRBJ2-7; 7 bases fit TRBD1. There are 15 residues in the CDR3. Germline-derived CDR1 and CDR2 are SGHRS and YFSETQ. Losses at the gene ends were 3 bases for V and 6 bases for J; bases not matched to a gene: 12. CDR3 loop: CASSSTRGQVGEQYF. The CDR3 nucleotides are TGCGCCAGCAGCTCTACCCGAGGACAGGTGGGCGAGCAGTACTTC.

This clonotype was seen ten or more times. V usage is TRBV20-1 and J usage is TRBJ2-7; 7 bases are shared with TRBD1. The germline V gene encodes CDR1 DFQATT and CDR2 SNEGSKA (reference sequence). The V and J ends lost 0 bases and 0 bases, in that order; junction bases with no gene match: 8. The CDR3 runs to 16 residues. This CDR3 is CSARDLDRVGSYEQYF. The CDR3 bases are TGCAGTGCTAGAGATCTCGACAGGGTCGGCTCCTACGAGCAGTACTTC.

The chain recombines TRBV27 with TRBJ2-7; D gene uncertain. This CDR3 comprises 13 residues. The germline gives CDR1 MNHEY, CDR2 SMNVEV (reference sequence). Trimming pared 2 bases from V and 4 bases from J, leaving 9 bases between. Here the CDR3 reads CASSLRTQYEQYF. The CDR3 nucleotides are TGTGCCAGCAGTTTACGGACCCAATACGAGCAGTACTTC.

In this sample, this clonotype turned up many times. The junction differs from germline at one of its ends, possibly a read error. This chain uses TRBV7-9 with TRBJ2-7; D remains ambiguous. Looked up from germline, CDR1 is SEHNR and CDR2 is FQNEAQ (reference sequence). The CDR3 length is 12 residues. This chain's CDR3 is CASSLTTYEQYF. For the CDR3, the DNA is TGCGCCAGCAGCTTGACAACCTACGAGCAGTACTTC.

This clonotype was detected many times. The chain is built from TRBV9 and TRBJ2-7; the D gene is possibly TRBD2 (5 bases). Germline V CDR1 and CDR2: SGDLS, YYNGEE. Deletions cut 3 bases from V and 1 base from J, with 8 bases between. This CDR3 contains 13 residues. The CDR3 loop is CASSAGLSYEQYF. CDR3 DNA: TGTGCCAGCAGCGCCGGACTGTCCTACGAGCAGTACTTC.

The chain couples TRBV5-1 to TRBJ2-2; 10 nucleotides align to TRBD2. The germline V gene has CDR1 SGHRS and CDR2 YFSETQ. Losses at the gene ends were 0 bases for V and 7 bases for J; bases not matched to a gene: 9. The CDR3 contains 17 residues. CDR3 coding DNA: TGCGCCAGCAGCTTGGGAAGTAGCGGGAGGATCGACGGGGAGCTGTTTTTT. Translation gives CASSLGSSGRIDGELFF.

CDR3 protein: CASSLNPASGTADTQYF. The CDR3, as DNA: TGTGCCAGCAGCTTAAACCCGGCTAGCGGGACTGCAGATACGCAGTATTTT. The rearrangement joins TRBV7-9 to TRBJ2-3, with 9 bases lining up with TRBD2. Per germline, CDR1 SEHNR and CDR2 FQNEAQ (reference sequence). CDR3 size: 17 residues. Trimming took 2 bases from V and 4 from J; bases not matched to a gene: 10.